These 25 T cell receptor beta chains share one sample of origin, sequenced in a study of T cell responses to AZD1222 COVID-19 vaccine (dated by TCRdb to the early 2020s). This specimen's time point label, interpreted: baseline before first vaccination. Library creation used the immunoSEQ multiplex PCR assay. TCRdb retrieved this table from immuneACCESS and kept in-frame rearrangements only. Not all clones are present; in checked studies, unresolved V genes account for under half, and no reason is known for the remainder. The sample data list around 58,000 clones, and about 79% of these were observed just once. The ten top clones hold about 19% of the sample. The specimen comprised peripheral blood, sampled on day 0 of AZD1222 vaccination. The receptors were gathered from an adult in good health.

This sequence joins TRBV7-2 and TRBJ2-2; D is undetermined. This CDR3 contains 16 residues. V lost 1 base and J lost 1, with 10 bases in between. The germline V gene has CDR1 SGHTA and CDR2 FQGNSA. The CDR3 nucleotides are TGTGCCAGCAGCTTAGTCCCTCCCGGGAACACCGGGGAGCTGTTTTTT. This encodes CASSLVPPGNTGELFF.

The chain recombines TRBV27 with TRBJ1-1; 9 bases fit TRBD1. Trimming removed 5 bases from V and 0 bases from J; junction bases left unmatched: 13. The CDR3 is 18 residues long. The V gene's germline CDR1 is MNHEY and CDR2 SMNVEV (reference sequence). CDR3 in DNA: TGTGCCAGCAGTCCAAAACCCCCGGGACAGGGTATGAACACTGAAGCTTTCTTT. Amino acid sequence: CASSPKPPGQGMNTEAFF.

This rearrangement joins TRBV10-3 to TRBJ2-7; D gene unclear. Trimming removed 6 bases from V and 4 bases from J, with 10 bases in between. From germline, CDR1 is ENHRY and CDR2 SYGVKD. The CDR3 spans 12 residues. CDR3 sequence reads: CAISSQSYEQYF. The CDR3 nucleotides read TGTGCCATCAGCTCACAGAGTTACGAGCAGTACTTC.

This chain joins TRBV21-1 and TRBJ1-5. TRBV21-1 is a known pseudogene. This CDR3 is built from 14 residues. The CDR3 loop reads CASDGNGSIQPQHF. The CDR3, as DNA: TGTGCCAGCGATGGGAATGGTTCAATCCAGCCCCAGCATTTT.

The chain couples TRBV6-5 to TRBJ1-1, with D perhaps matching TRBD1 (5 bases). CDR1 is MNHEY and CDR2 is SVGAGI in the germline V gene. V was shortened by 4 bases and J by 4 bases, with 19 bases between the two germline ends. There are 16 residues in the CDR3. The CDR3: CASSSNLGTGFTEAFF. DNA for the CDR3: TGTGCCAGCAGTTCGAACCTGGGGACGGGGTTCACTGAAGCTTTCTTT.

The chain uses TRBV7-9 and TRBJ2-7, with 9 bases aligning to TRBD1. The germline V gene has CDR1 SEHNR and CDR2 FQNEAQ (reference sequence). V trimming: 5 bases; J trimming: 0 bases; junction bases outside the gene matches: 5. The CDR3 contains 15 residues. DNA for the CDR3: TGTGCCAGCAGCCGGACAGGGGTAAACTCCTACGAGCAGTACTTC. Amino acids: CASSRTGVNSYEQYF. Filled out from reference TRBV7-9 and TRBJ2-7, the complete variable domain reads DTGVSQNPRHKITKRGQNVTFRCDPISEHNRLYWYRQTLGQGPEFLTYFQNEAQLEKSRLLSDRFSAERPKGSFSTLEIQRTEQGDSAMYLCASSRTGVNSYEQYFGPGTRLTVT.

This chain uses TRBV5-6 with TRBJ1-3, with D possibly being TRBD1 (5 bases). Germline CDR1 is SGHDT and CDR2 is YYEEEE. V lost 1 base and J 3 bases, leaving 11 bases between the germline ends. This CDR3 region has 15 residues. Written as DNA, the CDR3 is TGTGCCAGCAGCTTGCCAGGGACCGGTGGAAACACCATATATTTT. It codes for CASSLPGTGGNTIYF.

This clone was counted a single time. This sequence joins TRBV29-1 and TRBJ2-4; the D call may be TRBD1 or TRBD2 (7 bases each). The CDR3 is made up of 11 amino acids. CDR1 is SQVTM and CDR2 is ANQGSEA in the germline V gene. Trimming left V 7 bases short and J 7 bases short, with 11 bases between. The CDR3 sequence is CSGQGGNIQYF. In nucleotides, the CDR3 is TGCAGCGGCCAGGGGGGGAACATTCAGTACTTC.

In DNA, the CDR3 is TGTGCCAGCACCCCTTCGGGGGGGGGAGGCTATGGCTACACCTTC. Residues: CASTPSGGGGYGYTF. The V gene is TRBV7-9, the J gene TRBJ1-2, with D possibly being TRBD1 (5 bases). Germline V CDR1 and CDR2: SEHNR, FQNEAQ (reference sequence). Between the trimmed V and J ends, which lost 7 bases and 4 bases, there was a span of 19 bases. The CDR3 extends over 15 amino acids.

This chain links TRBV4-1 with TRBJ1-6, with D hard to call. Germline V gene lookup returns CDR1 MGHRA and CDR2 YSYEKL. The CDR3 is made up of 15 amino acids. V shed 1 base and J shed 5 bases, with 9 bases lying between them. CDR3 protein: CASSQVPVNNSPLHF. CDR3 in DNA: TGCGCCAGCAGCCAAGTCCCTGTAAATAATTCACCCCTCCACTTT.

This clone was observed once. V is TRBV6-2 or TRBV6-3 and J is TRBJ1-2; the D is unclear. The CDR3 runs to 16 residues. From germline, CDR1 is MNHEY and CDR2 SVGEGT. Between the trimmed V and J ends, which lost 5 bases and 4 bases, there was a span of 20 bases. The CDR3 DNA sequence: TGTGCCAGCAGTACTCGGTTGACGGACCGCCTCTATGGCTACACCTTC. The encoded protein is CASSTRLTDRLYGYTF.

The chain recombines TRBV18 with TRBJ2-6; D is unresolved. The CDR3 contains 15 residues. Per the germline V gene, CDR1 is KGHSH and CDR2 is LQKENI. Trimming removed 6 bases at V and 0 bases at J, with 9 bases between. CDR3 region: CASSPNPSGANVLTF. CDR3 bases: TGTGCCAGCTCTCCTAACCCCTCTGGGGCCAACGTCCTGACTTTC.

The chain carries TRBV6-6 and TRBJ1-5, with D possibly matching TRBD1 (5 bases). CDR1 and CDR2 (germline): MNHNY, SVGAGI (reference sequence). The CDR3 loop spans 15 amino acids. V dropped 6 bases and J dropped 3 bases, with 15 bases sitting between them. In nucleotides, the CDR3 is TGTGCCAGCAGGGAACAGGTGAGGACCAATCAGCCCCAGCATTTT. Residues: CASREQVRTNQPQHF.

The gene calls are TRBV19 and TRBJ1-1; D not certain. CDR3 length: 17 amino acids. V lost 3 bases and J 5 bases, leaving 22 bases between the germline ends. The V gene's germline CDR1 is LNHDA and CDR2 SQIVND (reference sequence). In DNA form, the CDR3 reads TGTGCCAGTAGTATGAGGCCAGCCGAGGTAATGGGGACTGAAGCTTTCTTT. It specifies CASSMRPAEVMGTEAFF. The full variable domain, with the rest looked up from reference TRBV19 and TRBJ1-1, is DGGITQSPKYLFRKEGQNVTLSCEQNLNHDAMYWYRQDPGQGLRLIYYSQIVNDFQKGDIAEGYSVSREKKESFPLTVTSAQKNPTAFYLCASSMRPAEVMGTEAFFGQGTRLTVV.

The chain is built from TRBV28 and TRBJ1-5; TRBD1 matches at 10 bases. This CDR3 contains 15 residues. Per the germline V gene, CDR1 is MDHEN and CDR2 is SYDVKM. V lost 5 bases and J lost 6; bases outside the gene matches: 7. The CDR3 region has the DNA TGTGCCAGCAGTCAGACAGGGGGCGCTTCTCAGCCCCAGCATTTT. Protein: CASSQTGGASQPQHF.

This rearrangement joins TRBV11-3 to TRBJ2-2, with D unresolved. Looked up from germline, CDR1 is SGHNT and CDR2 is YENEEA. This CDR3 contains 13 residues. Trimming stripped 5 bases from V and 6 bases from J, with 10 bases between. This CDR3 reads CASSVGFAGELFF. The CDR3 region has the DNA TGTGCCAGCAGCGTCGGTTTCGCCGGGGAGCTGTTTTTT. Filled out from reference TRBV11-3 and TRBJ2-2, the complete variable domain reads EAGVVQSPRYKIIEKKQPVAFWCNPISGHNTLYWYLQNLGQGPELLIRYENEEAVDDSQLPKDRFSAERLKGVDSTLKIQPAELGDSAVYLCASSVGFAGELFFGEGSRLTVL.

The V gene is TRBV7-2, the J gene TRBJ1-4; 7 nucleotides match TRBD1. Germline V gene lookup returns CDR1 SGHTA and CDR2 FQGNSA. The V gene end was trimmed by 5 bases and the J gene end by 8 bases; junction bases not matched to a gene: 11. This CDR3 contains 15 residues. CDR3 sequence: CASSPAYRGGEKLFF. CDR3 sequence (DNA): TGTGCCAGCAGCCCGGCTTACAGGGGTGGCGAAAAACTGTTTTTT.

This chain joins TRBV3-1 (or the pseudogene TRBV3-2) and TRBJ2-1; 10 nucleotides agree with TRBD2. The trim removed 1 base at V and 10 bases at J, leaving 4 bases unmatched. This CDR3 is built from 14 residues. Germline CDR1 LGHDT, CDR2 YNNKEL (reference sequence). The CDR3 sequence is CASSQGGTSAEQFF. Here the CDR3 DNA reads TGTGCCAGCAGCCAAGGGGGGACTAGCGCCGAGCAGTTCTTC.

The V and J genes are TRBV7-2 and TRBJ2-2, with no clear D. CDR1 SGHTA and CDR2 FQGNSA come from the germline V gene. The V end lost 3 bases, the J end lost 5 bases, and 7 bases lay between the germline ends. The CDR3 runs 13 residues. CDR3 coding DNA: TGTGCCAGCAGCTTTGGGCAGACCGGGGAGCTGTTTTTT. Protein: CASSFGQTGELFF.

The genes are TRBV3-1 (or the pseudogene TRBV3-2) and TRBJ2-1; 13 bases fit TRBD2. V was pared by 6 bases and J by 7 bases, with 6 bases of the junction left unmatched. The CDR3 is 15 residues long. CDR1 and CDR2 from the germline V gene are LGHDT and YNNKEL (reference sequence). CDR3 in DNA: TGTGCCAGCAGTCTTGGACTAGCGGGAGTTAATGAGCAGTTCTTC. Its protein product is CASSLGLAGVNEQFF.

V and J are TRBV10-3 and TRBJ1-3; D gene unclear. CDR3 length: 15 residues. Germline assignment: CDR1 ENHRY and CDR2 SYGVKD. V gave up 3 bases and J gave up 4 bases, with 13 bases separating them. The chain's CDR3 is CAISDLRESGNTIYF. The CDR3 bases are TGTGCCATCAGTGATTTAAGGGAATCCGGAAACACCATATATTTT.

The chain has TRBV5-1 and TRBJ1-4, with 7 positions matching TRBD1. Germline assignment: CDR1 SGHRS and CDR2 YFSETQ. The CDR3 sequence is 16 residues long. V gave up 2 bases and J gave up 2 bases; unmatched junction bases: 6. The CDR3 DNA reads TGCGCCAGCAGCTTAGCGACAGGGCAGACTAATGAAAAACTGTTTTTT. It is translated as CASSLATGQTNEKLFF.

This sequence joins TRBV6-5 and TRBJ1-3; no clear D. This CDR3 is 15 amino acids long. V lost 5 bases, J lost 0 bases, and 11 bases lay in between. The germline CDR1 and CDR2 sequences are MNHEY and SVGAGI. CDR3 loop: CASSNPMGSGNTIYF. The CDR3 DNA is TGTGCCAGCAGTAACCCAATGGGCTCTGGAAACACCATATATTTT.

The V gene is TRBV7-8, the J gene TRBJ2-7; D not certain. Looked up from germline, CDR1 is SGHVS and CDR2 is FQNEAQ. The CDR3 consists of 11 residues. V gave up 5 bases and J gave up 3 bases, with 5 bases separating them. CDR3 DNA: TGTGCCAGCAGCACGTACTACGAGCAGTACTTC. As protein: CASSTYYEQYF. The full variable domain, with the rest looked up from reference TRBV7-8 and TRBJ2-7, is GAGVSQSPRYKVAKRGQDVALRCDPISGHVSLFWYQQALGQGPEFLTYFQNEAQLDKSGLPSDRFFAERPEGSVSTLKIQRTQQEDSAVYLCASSTYYEQYFGPGTRLTVT.

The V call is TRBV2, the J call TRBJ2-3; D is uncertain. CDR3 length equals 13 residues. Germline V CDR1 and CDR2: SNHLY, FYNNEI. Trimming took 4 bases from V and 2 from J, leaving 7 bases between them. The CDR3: CASSVSYTDTQYF. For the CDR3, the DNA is TGTGCCAGCAGTGTAAGCTACACAGATACGCAGTATTTT.